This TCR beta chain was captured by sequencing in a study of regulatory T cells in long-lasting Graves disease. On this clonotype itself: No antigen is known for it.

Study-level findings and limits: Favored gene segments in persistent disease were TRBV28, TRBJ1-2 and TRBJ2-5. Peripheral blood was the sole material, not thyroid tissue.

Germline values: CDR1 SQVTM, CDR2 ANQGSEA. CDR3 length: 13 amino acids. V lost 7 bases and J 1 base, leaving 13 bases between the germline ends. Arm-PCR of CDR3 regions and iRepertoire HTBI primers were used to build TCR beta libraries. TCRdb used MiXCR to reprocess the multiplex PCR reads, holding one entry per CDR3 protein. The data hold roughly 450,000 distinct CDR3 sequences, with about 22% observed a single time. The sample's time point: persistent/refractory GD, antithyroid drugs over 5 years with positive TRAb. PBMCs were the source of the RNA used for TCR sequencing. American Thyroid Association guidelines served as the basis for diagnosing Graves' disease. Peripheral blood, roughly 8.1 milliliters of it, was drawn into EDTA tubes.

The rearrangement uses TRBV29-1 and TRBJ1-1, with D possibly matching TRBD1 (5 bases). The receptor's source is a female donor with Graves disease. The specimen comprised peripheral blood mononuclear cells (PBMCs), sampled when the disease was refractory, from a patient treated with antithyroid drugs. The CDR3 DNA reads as TGCAGCGCCCCGGCGGGGGGGAACACTGAAGCTTTCTTT. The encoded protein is CSAPAGGNTEAFF.